This T cell receptor beta chain was observed in a study of blood T cell repertoires in COVID-19. Turning to the study itself: The analysed material was cDNA or gDNA that came from T cells, B-cell-depleted T cells, or PBMCs.

Original analysis: Amplification with reference gene primers provided the estimates of nucleated cell counts. Some clones are missing from TCRdb's copy, which holds only in-frame ones; the method was immunoSEQ multiplex PCR. The DNA was the basis for D and trimming; V, J and clone size are from that table. This sample has 100,000 to 150,000 clones, with about 88% found just once. This CDR3 comprises 13 residues. V dropped 4 bases and J dropped 0 bases, with 9 bases sitting between them. Germline CDR1 and CDR2: SQVTM and ANQGSEA. The sample holds one count of this clone. The source is a woman older than 75 with acute or convalescent COVID-19. Sample: peripheral blood. The V call is TRBV29-1, the J call TRBJ1-1; D unresolved. The CDR3 is CSVVERMNTEAFF. CDR3 sequence (DNA): TGCAGCGTTGTTGAGAGAATGAACACTGAAGCTTTCTTT.